This T cell receptor beta chain was sequenced during a study of CD8+ T cells in alopecia areata. Whole-study results and caveats: Unlike in mice, where it was clearer, TCR sharing across patients was less clear, possibly HLA-related. Lesional tissue from the scalp (especially in alopecia totalis/universalis) showed higher clonality than normal scalp.

Alopecia areata patients gave lesional scalp punch biopsies and peripheral blood samples. In the case of this clone: The target antigen is unknown.

cDNA prepared by RNA extraction and subsequent reverse transcription served as the template for sequencing. The data were produced by immunoSEQ multiplex PCR, yet TCRdb's version contains in-frame clones alone and is incomplete. The sample shows some 130,000 clones, 45% to 50% of them seen only once. Between the trimmed V and J ends, which lost 7 bases and 5 bases, there was a span of 15 bases. Germline CDR1 and CDR2: SQVTM and ANQGSEA. The length of the CDR3 is 13 residues. The chain recombines TRBV29-1 with TRBJ2-1; a possible D gene is TRBD2 (5 bases). The sample in question was CD8+ T cells sorted from blood, obtained at week 0. This TCR derives from a human donor with alopecia areata. The CDR3: CSAEGTDHNEQFF. The CDR3 region has the DNA TGCAGCGCAGAGGGCACGGACCACAATGAGCAGTTCTTC.